The 9 T cell receptor beta chains listed next were all sequenced from one sample in a study of T cell responses to AZD1222 COVID-19 vaccine. Produced via immunoSEQ multiplex PCR; TCRdb's table is partial and in-frame only. The table shows 150,000 or so clones, with roughly 89% occurring only once. The sample was peripheral blood, taken on day 0 of AZD1222 vaccination. These receptors originate from an adult in good health.

This clone appeared once. This chain connects TRBV9 to TRBJ1-2, with 8 nucleotides matching TRBD1. Per the germline V gene, CDR1 is SGDLS and CDR2 is YYNGEE. This CDR3 is built from 15 residues. V gave up 5 bases and J gave up 1 base; unmatched junction bases: 7. The CDR3: CASRADRGGNYGYTF. As DNA, the CDR3 is TGTGCCAGCAGGGCTGACAGGGGAGGTAACTATGGCTACACCTTC.

The chain employs TRBV5-1 and TRBJ2-5; perhaps TRBD1 as D (5 bases). V dropped 2 bases and J dropped 5 bases, with 13 bases sitting between them. The germline V gene encodes CDR1 SGHRS and CDR2 YFSETQ. The CDR3 runs 14 residues. The CDR3 DNA reads as TGCGCCAGCAGCTTCTCTAGTGCAGGGGAGACCCAGTACTTC. It encodes CASSFSSAGETQYF.

The rearrangement joins TRBV6-1 to TRBJ2-7; D is possibly TRBD1 (6 bases). The CDR3 totals 14 residues. V dropped 2 bases and J dropped 4 bases, with 12 bases sitting between them. Germline CDR1 MNHNS, CDR2 SASEGT. The CDR3 DNA reads TGTGCCAGCAGTGAATTTACAGGGAGATACGAGCAGTACTTC. Residues: CASSEFTGRYEQYF.

The gene calls are TRBV2 and TRBJ1-5, with 7 positions matching TRBD1. The ends lost 10 bases at V and 6 bases at J; junction bases unmatched: 12. Per the germline V gene, CDR1 is SNHLY and CDR2 is FYNNEI. This CDR3 is 14 amino acids long. This chain's CDR3 is CATSPGQGGQPQHF. The CDR3 nucleotides read TGTGCCACCTCTCCGGGGCAGGGGGGTCAGCCCCAGCATTTT.

This clone has only a few counts. The chain is built from TRBV2 and TRBJ2-2, with D perhaps TRBD2 (6 bases). CDR1 SNHLY and CDR2 FYNNEI come from the germline V gene. This CDR3 region has 15 residues. Trimming pared 3 bases from V and 0 bases from J, leaving 8 bases between. The CDR3, as DNA: TGTGCCAGCAGTGAGCTAGCGACGAACACCGGGGAGCTGTTTTTT. Amino acids: CASSELATNTGELFF.

This clone was detected only once. The CDR3 DNA reads as TGCAGCGTTGATGGAGGGACACAATCCGGGGAGACCCAGTACTTC. As protein: CSVDGGTQSGETQYF. The chain is built from TRBV29-1 and TRBJ2-5; perhaps D is TRBD1 or TRBD2 (6 bases each). Germline CDR1 reads SQVTM; CDR2 reads ANQGSEA. CDR3 size: 15 residues. Trimming took off 3 bases at V and 5 bases at J, with 19 bases between the two ends.

This chain uses TRBV6-6 with TRBJ2-7; D may be TRBD1 (7 bases). This CDR3 has 14 amino acids. Germline CDR1 reads MNHNY; CDR2 reads SVGAGI (reference sequence). Trimming left V 2 bases short and J 2 bases short, with 10 bases between. CDR3 nucleotide sequence: TGTGCCAGCAGTTACGCGGGACAGACCTACGAGCAGTACTTC. Protein product: CASSYAGQTYEQYF.

The J gene is TRBJ2-2, the V gene TRBV7-9; weak D call: TRBD2 (5 bases). CDR3 size: 16 residues. V was pared by 6 bases and J by 3 bases, with 17 bases between. Germline CDR1 is SEHNR and CDR2 is FQNEAQ (reference sequence). The CDR3 is CASRISAGLDTGELFF. The CDR3, as DNA: TGTGCCAGCAGAATCTCCGCGGGCCTGGACACCGGGGAGCTGTTTTTT. The variable domain in full, with the rest retrieved from reference TRBV7-9 and TRBJ2-2, is DTGVSQNPRHKITKRGQNVTFRCDPISEHNRLYWYRQTLGQGPEFLTYFQNEAQLEKSRLLSDRFSAERPKGSFSTLEIQRTEQGDSAMYLCASRISAGLDTGELFFGEGSRLTVL.

CDR3 nucleotide sequence: TGTGCCAGCAGCTCCTACTACGAGCAGTACTTC. This translates into CASSSYYEQYF. The rearrangement uses TRBV12-3 or TRBV12-4 and TRBJ2-7, with unresolved D. The CDR3 sequence is 11 residues long. Trimming left V 6 bases short and J 3 bases short, with 6 bases between.